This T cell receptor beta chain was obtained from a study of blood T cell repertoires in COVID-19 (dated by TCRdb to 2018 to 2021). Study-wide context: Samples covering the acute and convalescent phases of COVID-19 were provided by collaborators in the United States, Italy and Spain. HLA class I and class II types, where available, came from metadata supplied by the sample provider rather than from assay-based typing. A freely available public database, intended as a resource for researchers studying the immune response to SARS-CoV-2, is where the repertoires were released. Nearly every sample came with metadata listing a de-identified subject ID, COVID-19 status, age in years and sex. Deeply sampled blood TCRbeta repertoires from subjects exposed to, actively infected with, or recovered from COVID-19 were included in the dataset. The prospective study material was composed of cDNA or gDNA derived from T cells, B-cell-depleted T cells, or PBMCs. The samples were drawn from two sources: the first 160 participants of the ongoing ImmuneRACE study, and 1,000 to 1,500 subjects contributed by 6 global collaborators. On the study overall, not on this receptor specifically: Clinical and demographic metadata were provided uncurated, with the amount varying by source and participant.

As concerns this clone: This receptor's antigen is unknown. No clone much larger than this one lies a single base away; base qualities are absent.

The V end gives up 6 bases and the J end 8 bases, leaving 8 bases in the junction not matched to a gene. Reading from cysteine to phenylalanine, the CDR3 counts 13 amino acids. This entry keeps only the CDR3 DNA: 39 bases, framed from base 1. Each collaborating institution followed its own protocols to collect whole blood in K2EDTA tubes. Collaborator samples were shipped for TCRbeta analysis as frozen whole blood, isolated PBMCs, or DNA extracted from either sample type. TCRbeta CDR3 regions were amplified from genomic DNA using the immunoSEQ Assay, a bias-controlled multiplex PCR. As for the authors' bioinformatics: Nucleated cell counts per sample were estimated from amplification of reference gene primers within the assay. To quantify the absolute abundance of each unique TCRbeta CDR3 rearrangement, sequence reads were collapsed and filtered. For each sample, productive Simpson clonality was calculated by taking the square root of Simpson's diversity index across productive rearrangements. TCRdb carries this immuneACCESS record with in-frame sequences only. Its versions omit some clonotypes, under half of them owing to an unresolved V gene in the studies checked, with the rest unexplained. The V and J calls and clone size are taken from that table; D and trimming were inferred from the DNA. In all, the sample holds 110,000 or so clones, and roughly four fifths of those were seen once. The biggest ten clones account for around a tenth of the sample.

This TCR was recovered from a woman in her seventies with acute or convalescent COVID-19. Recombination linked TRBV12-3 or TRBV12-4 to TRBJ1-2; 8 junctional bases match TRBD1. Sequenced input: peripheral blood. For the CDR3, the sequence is CASSFMTGEGYTF. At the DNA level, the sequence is TGTGCCAGCAGCTTCATGACAGGGGAAGGCTACACCTTC.